These 30 T cell receptor beta chains came from one sample sequenced in a study of T cells expressing NK-cell markers. After re-calling the 5' RACE reads, TCRdb lists one entry per CDR3 protein, DNA absent. The sample yields a few hundred thousand distinct CDR3 sequences, of which the top ten take up 0.39%. The material sequenced was blood T cells: a sorted CD56 or NKG2C T cell subset, CD4+ or CD8+ T cells, or bulk PBMC T cells (not recorded which). The receptors derive from a man aged 18 to 30 in good health.

The chain is built from TRBV7-3 and TRBJ2-3; TCRdb reports TRBD1, a call that lacks DNA to check it against. The V gene's germline CDR1 is SGHTA and CDR2 FQGTGA. CDR3 length equals 16 residues. The CDR3 region is CASSLRVQGGTDTQYF.

The chain couples TRBV7-9 to TRBJ2-5; TCRdb selects TRBD2, and the lack of DNA leaves this call unchecked. Germline CDR1 is SEHNR and CDR2 is FQNEAQ (reference sequence). The CDR3 consists of 15 residues. The CDR3 reads CASGPFSGGMETQYF.

This sequence joins TRBV10-1 and TRBJ2-1; the TCRdb D gene call, TRBD1, has no DNA to confirm it. The CDR3 loop spans 18 amino acids. CDR1 and CDR2 (germline): WNHNN, SYGVQD (reference sequence). CDR3 protein: CASSGGSNQASSYNEQFF.

V usage is TRBV20-1 and J usage is TRBJ2-1; TCRdb selects TRBD2, and the lack of DNA leaves this call unchecked. There are 19 residues in the CDR3. In germline, CDR1 is DFQATT, CDR2 SNEGSKA (reference sequence). The CDR3 region is CSARGLAGNLSRSYNEQFF.

The chain couples TRBV29-1 to TRBJ2-3; there is no DNA to check the TCRdb D call of TRBD1. Per germline, CDR1 SQVTM and CDR2 ANQGSEA. CDR3 size: 12 residues. Here the CDR3 reads CSGSGGLDTQYF.

The rearrangement uses TRBV20-1 and TRBJ2-5. Germline-derived CDR1 and CDR2 are DFQATT and SNEGSKA (reference sequence). CDR3 size: 15 residues. CDR3 residues: CSARSTIGRQETQYF.

This chain links TRBV20-1 with TRBJ2-4; TCRdb selects TRBD2, and the lack of DNA leaves this call unchecked. The CDR3 runs to 12 residues. In germline, CDR1 is DFQATT, CDR2 SNEGSKA (reference sequence). The CDR3 region is CSAGTSGNIQYF.

CDR3 loop: CASSRDRVFPGELFF. This rearrangement joins TRBV5-1 to TRBJ2-2; TCRdb proposes TRBD1, but this gene call is untestable without DNA. This CDR3 spans 15 amino acids. Germline lookup yields CDR1 SGHRS and CDR2 YFSETQ.

The CDR3 region is CASGTQGFHEQYF. The genes are TRBV5-4 and TRBJ2-7. The CDR3 has 13 residues. Per the germline V gene, CDR1 is SGHNT and CDR2 is YYREEE (reference sequence).

The chain joins TRBV10-3 to TRBJ2-3; TCRdb picks TRBD1, but there is no DNA to check that call. The germline gives CDR1 ENHRY, CDR2 SYGVKD. CDR3 length: 14 residues. CDR3 sequence: CAISLETPGDTQYF.

V is TRBV4-1 and J is TRBJ1-6. The CDR3 runs 13 residues. Germline assignment: CDR1 MGHRA and CDR2 YSYEKL. The CDR3 reads CASSATVVSPLHF.

V is TRBV27 and J is TRBJ2-2; there is no DNA to check the TCRdb D call of TRBD1. There are 16 residues in the CDR3. The V gene's germline CDR1 is MNHEY and CDR2 SMNVEV (reference sequence). CDR3: CASSLVWGSDTGELFF.

This chain connects TRBV24-1 to TRBJ2-5; the D call from TCRdb, TRBD1, cannot be confirmed without DNA. The germline V gene encodes CDR1 KGHDR and CDR2 SFDVKD. The CDR3 sequence is 17 residues long. The CDR3 spells CATSDPTGGWGQETQYF.

The V gene is TRBV20-1, the J gene TRBJ2-3; the TRBD2 assignment by TCRdb is unverifiable without DNA. In germline, CDR1 is DFQATT, CDR2 SNEGSKA (reference sequence). This CDR3 region has 14 residues. CDR3 region: CSVRVRGSTDTQYF.

The chain carries TRBV10-3 and TRBJ2-5; lacking DNA, the TRBD2 call made by TCRdb goes unchecked. The CDR3 totals 15 residues. The germline V gene has CDR1 ENHRY and CDR2 SYGVKD. This CDR3 is CAISDVAGVPETQYF.

V usage is TRBV6-2 or TRBV6-3 and J usage is TRBJ2-7; with no DNA, the TCRdb D assignment of TRBD2 cannot be verified. This CDR3 comprises 14 residues. Per the germline V gene, CDR1 is MNHEY and CDR2 is SVGEGT. The CDR3 sequence: CASSRTSGLYEQYF.

This chain links TRBV7-2 with TRBJ1-6; TCRdb outputs TRBD1, but without DNA this stays unchecked. The germline V gene encodes CDR1 SGHTA and CDR2 FQGNSA. The CDR3 length is 12 residues. The CDR3 spells CASSLNGQGVHF.

The rearrangement links TRBV29-1 to TRBJ2-7; TCRdb proposes TRBD2, but this gene call is untestable without DNA. The germline gives CDR1 SQVTM, CDR2 ANQGSEA. The CDR3 spans 13 residues. This chain's CDR3 is CSVASGEVYEQYF.

The gene calls are TRBV12-3 or TRBV12-4 and TRBJ1-6. The CDR3 totals 14 residues. This chain's CDR3 is CASSKGQGSSPLHF.

The V and J genes are TRBV5-5 and TRBJ2-7; TCRdb selects TRBD2, and the lack of DNA leaves this call unchecked. Germline assignment: CDR1 SGHKS and CDR2 YYEKEE (reference sequence). This CDR3 has 17 amino acids. The CDR3: CASSLMGGPRIEGEQYF. The full variable domain, completed using reference TRBV5-5 and TRBJ2-7, is DAGVTQSPTHLIKTRGQQVTLRCSPISGHKSVSWYQQVLGQGPQFIFQYYEKEERGRGNFPDRFSARQFPNYSSELNVNALLLGDSALYLCASSLMGGPRIEGEQYFGPGTRLTVT.

The rearrangement links TRBV12-3 or TRBV12-4 to TRBJ2-1. CDR3 length: 13 residues. The CDR3 spells CASSLGVTDEQFF.

The J gene is TRBJ1-5, the V gene TRBV12-3 or TRBV12-4; TCRdb lists TRBD1, though no DNA is available to test this call. The CDR3 is 15 residues long. CDR3: CASSDRERGNQPQHF.

The V and J genes are TRBV3-1 and TRBJ2-1; the TCRdb D gene call, TRBD2, has no DNA to confirm it. The germline V gene encodes CDR1 LGHDT and CDR2 YNNKEL (reference sequence). CDR3 length equals 12 residues. The CDR3 is CASSQRAGEQFF.

V gene TRBV12-3 or TRBV12-4 combines with J gene TRBJ1-5. This CDR3 comprises 12 residues. CDR3 loop: CASSISAQPQHF.

This chain connects TRBV27 to TRBJ2-5. Germline V gene sequence: CDR1 MNHEY, CDR2 SMNVEV (reference sequence). The CDR3 contains 13 residues. CDR3 region: CASRTQAQETQYF.

The genes are TRBV6-1 and TRBJ2-7; TCRdb's D call of TRBD1 is untestable without DNA. In germline, CDR1 is MNHNS, CDR2 SASEGT. The CDR3 totals 12 residues. The chain's CDR3 is CASSFTGDEQYF.

The J gene is TRBJ2-6, the V gene TRBV5-1; TCRdb's D call of TRBD1 is untestable without DNA. The CDR3 is made up of 15 amino acids. Germline V gene lookup returns CDR1 SGHRS and CDR2 YFSETQ. CDR3 sequence: CASDTGSSGANVLTF.

This chain joins TRBV12-3 or TRBV12-4 and TRBJ1-4. The CDR3 extends over 11 amino acids. The CDR3 here is CASSAGEKLFF.

The chain uses TRBV10-3 and TRBJ2-5; TCRdb indicates TRBD1, and absent DNA this call remains unverified. The CDR3 is 15 amino acids. Germline CDR1 reads ENHRY; CDR2 reads SYGVKD. The CDR3 sequence: CAISELAPGQETQYF.

The chain uses TRBV7-9 and TRBJ2-7. CDR1 and CDR2 from the germline V gene are SEHNR and FQNEAQ (reference sequence). This CDR3 has 14 amino acids. The CDR3 protein is CASSLIGFSDEQYF.